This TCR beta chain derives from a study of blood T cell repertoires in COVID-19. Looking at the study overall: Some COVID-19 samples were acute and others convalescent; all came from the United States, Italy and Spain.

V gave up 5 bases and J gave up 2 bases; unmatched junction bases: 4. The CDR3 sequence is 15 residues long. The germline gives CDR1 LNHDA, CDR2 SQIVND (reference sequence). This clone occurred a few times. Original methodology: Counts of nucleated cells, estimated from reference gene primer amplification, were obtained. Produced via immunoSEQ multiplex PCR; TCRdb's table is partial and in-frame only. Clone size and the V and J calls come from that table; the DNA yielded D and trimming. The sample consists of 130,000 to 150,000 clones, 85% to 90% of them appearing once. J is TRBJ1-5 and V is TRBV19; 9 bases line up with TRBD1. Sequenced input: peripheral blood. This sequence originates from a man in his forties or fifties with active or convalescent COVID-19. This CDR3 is CASSQQGAGNQPQHF. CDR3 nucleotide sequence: TGTGCCAGTAGTCAACAGGGGGCGGGCAATCAGCCCCAGCATTTT.